The sequence of this T cell receptor (beta chain) was determined in a study of cytomegalovirus exposure and HLA in healthy donors (dated by TCRdb to about 2017). About the investigation overall: According to an earlier analysis of around 600 of the donors, about 179 million T cells yielded 95 million to 140 million unique TCR beta sequences and less than 300 Gb of sequence data. An early release that covered fewer than 750 HLA-typed donors contained about 290 gigabases of sequencing data and roughly 84 million unique TCR sequences. Of the 300 to 500 genotyped donors, 75% to 85% were placed in the genetic ancestry cluster associated with self-reported Caucasian donors. The study aimed to test whether signatures of past pathogen exposure could be identified by cataloging public T cell receptors. The study profiled the T cell repertoires of 500 to 800 subjects by immunosequencing and related them to cytomegalovirus serostatus. Along with the approximately 650-subject first cohort, a separate validation cohort of over a hundred different subjects was used. The study combined high-throughput TCR immunosequencing, statistical association of individual TCRs with disease status, and machine learning to predict cytomegalovirus infection status. To study patterns of TCR occurrence, a later analysis re-analyzed previously published TCR beta repertoires from more than 550 donors and added high-resolution HLA genotyping. In the later analysis, no new phenotypic data were used to find candidate immune exposures; instead, reliance was placed on TCR beta sequences and their occurrence across donors. An earlier analysis of roughly 600 of the donors used high-throughput TCR beta sequencing to judge whether each TCR beta V gene segment behaved as functional or pseudogenic. Donor age, sex, ethnicity and CMV serostatus were compiled together with the repertoire data. A later genetic analysis took genome-wide SNP genotypes for 398 of the 666 donors and used that subset as a discovery cohort. All discovery cohort repertoires had been generated using a single sequencing platform. HLA typing included class I and class II loci at four-digit resolution. The number of donors typed differed by locus, with roughly 620-630 for A, B, C, DRB1 and DQB1, around 500 for DQA1, under 610 for DPA1, and 472 for DPB1. A handful of DR-DQ haplotypes were handled as single units for association and clustering because linkage in the cohort was strong. Among about 390 genotyped donors of the cohort, an average of 235,054 unique TCR beta nucleotide sequences were sequenced per donor, roughly 20% of them non-productive. The investigation overall reported the following: A further reported finding was that TCR beta sequences accurately predicted the HLA-A and HLA-B alleles for most subjects in the first cohort. The earlier analysis of around 600 of the donors excluded over 15 rarely observed V segments, including chromosome 9 orphons, because counts were too low. Across donors, most TCR sequences were observed very rarely, whereas some public TCRs were present in many individuals. In this cohort, only TCR beta chains were sequenced, and detectable features were limited by the absence of alpha or paired-chain data. V-gene and J-gene trimming of TCR beta chains was associated with a missense DCLRE1C variant in a later genetic analysis, and the association was replicated in an independent cohort. The classifier was reported to diagnose cytomegalovirus status with high specificity and sensitivity in both the original and validation cohorts. Broadly in line with IMGT annotations, most TCR beta V segments showed up in productive rearrangements about 87% or about 30% of the time in an earlier analysis of 450 to 750 of the donors. A later analysis found that HLA-associated TCR beta chains were more clonally expanded and had lower generation probabilities than equally common non-associated chains. The authors suggested that the approach could potentially be extended to other disease states and immunological phenotypes. Correlated functional status among segregating V segments might be attributable to linkage disequilibrium, but an unknown experimental factor could not be ruled out. In the study, 164 TCR beta chains were listed as associated with cytomegalovirus. In a later analysis, most CMV-associated TCR beta chains were found to appear HLA-restricted, with HLA associations seemingly driven largely by CMV exposure. A few of the identified cytomegalovirus-associated TCR beta chains were confirmed in vitro to be specific for cytomegalovirus antigens. When HLA alleles, especially DR and DQ, strongly co-occurred, attributing TCR associations to individual alleles was difficult. The sequencing pipeline was judged likely to have produced a cluster of highly shared sequence variants as a technical artifact. In a later genetic analysis, fewer N-insertions in productive TCRs were reported among donors in an Asian-associated ancestry cluster than the roughly 700-donor mean. Because HLA typing was unavailable for some donors at each locus, only the typed subset was used in association tests. Some IMGT-functional V segments, including TRBV6-2 and TRBV6-3, could not be distinguished by the 87-base-pair reads and were therefore excluded. Presence/absence analyses assumed roughly uniform sequencing depth across donors, an assumption that may not hold. According to a later analysis, TCR association rates differed among HLA loci, with DRB1 alleles showing the most associated TCRs and HLA-C alleles showing the fewest. For the cohort, immune exposure information was limited to CMV serostatus. Specific HLA alleles were associated with over 15,000 TCR beta sequences at a false discovery rate of 0.05 in a later analysis. According to a later analysis, parvovirus B19, influenza, CMV and Epstein-Barr virus appeared linked to several top co-occurrence clusters.

Per the germline V gene (reference sequence), MNHEY is the CDR1 and SMNVEV is the CDR2. Inclusive of the bounding cysteine and phenylalanine, the CDR3 is 21 residues long. CDR3 DNA is the only sequence kept; it has 63 bases, read in frame from the first base. V is shortened by 8 bases, J by 0 bases, and the region joining them spans 32 bases. Points on this clone: The antigen this receptor binds is unknown. No much larger clone is present one base from it, and per-base qualities are unavailable.

The library was built by means of the immunoSEQ multiplex PCR assay. A mixture of 60 forward primers for TCR Vbeta segments and 13 reverse primers for TCR Jbeta segments was used in the multiplex PCR. The CDR3 region of rearranged TCR beta genes was amplified from genomic DNA by a multiplex PCR assay. Amplified TCR beta libraries were sequenced as 87-base-pair reads on the Illumina HiSeq System. Per the original workflow: A later analysis counted some 74 million unique TCR beta chains across the 666 repertoires, and 9.5 million to 11 million of these chains were shared by at least two donors. Raw reads were error-corrected and collapsed into unique sequences by a nearest-neighbor algorithm in which closely related sequences were merged to remove PCR and sequencing errors. V, D and J gene segments were assigned by aligning CDR3 sequences to IMGT reference sequences. Each retained sequence needed at least a six-nucleotide match to both a V gene segment and a J gene segment. A rearrangement counted as productive if the CDR3 had no stop codons and remained in frame with V and J, and every other rearrangement counted as non-productive. CDR3 was defined by IMGT convention, running from the second conserved V-encoded cysteine to the conserved J-encoded phenylalanine. Sequences without an unambiguous match to a single V gene segment were excluded from the earlier analysis of approximately 600 of the donors. An earlier analysis of 587 of the donors classified V segments as functional when productive rearrangements were above 56.7% and as segregating when the standard deviation between donors was above 5%. A statistical classification framework was developed to diagnose cytomegalovirus status using the catalog of TCR beta chain sequences. In a later analysis, TCR nucleotide sequences were compared against IMGT/GENE-DB human TR gene sequences so that V and J genes could be assigned. In a later analysis, CDR3 sequences and most-parsimonious VDJ recombination scenarios were assigned using the TCRdist pipeline. In a later analysis, each TCR beta chain was defined by its CDR3 amino acid sequence together with its V-gene family, and reads without a unique V-gene family were excluded. In a later analysis, approximately 640 highly shared, low-generation-probability nucleotide sequences were removed to address suspected cross-contamination and a sequencing artifact. In a later analysis, a clonal expansion index for each public chain was calculated from normalized within-repertoire ranks of inferred template counts. In a later analysis, generation probabilities were computed with a VDJ recombination model fitted to out-of-frame rearrangements, and the resulting probabilities were checked against IGoR. A later analysis scored TCR-TCR, TCR-HLA and TCR-CMV co-occurrence with hypergeometric tests, applying a repertoire-size bias correction to TCR pairs. In a later analysis, false discovery rates were estimated by permuting HLA or CMV assignments 20 times. In a later analysis, co-occurring TCRs were grouped using DBSCAN, and TCRdist sequence similarity was added for clustering within HLA-allele-positive subsets. Co-occurrence clustering excluded repertoires with fewer than 30,000 or more than 120,000 public chains, plus five with anomalous nucleotide sharing. The source is immuneACCESS, and TCRdb retained only in-frame sequences with V and J called. Part of the clones is not carried over; for the studies checked, unresolved V genes explain less than half of this, and the remainder is unexplained. The V and J calls and clone size come from that table; D and trimming were worked out from the DNA. Present in this sample are 150,000 to 200,000 clones, roughly 79% of which were seen just once. The top ten constitute around 1.5% of the sample.

In total, about 650 healthy bone marrow donors made up the cohort. At the time of sampling, every cohort member was nominally healthy, though immune exposures that went unrecorded were likely present. The donor tested CMV seronegative and was one of the 352 seronegative cohort members. A peripheral blood sample was provided by each donor, and peripheral blood mononuclear cells were used for TCR beta sequencing. Genomic DNA was extracted from the blood cell samples with the Qiagen DNeasy Blood Extraction Kit. The rearrangement joined TRBV27 to TRBJ1-5; there is no confident call for the D gene. The sequence derives from a man in his forties in good health and CMV-seronegative. The sample consisted of PBMCs. In nucleotides, the sequence is TGTGCCAGCCCTAGAGGTAATGTTGAGGGCTCACGAACCGATAGCAATCAGCCCCAGCATTTT. Its product reads: CASPRGNVEGSRTDSNQPQHF.